This T cell receptor (beta chain) comes out of a study of blood T cell repertoires in COVID-19 (TCRdb year 2020). For context, the study as a whole: Collaborator samples came from the United States, Italy and Spain and covered acute and convalescent phases of COVID-19. The sample metadata nearly always contained a de-identified subject ID, COVID-19 status, age in years and sex. The repertoires were made available in a free public database intended to serve as a resource for research on the immune response to SARS-CoV-2. The prospective study material was composed of cDNA or gDNA derived from T cells, B-cell-depleted T cells, or PBMCs. Subjects who had been exposed to COVID-19, were actively infected with it, or had recovered from it provided the deeply sampled blood TCRbeta repertoires that made up the dataset. Samples were obtained from the ongoing ImmuneRACE study (first 160 participants) and from over a thousand subjects provided by 6 global collaborators. Where available, HLA class I and class II types were taken from metadata supplied by the sample provider and were not determined by assay-based typing. Points the paper makes about the study in general: The amount of clinical and demographic metadata varied by source and participant and was provided uncurated.

Note on this clone: The antigen this receptor binds is unknown. No much larger clonotype is one base removed from it; base qualities were not supplied.

TCRbeta CDR3 regions were amplified from genomic DNA by means of the immunoSEQ Assay, a bias-controlled multiplex PCR. The source study handled its data this way. Within the assay, amplification of reference gene primers was used to estimate how many nucleated cells each sample contained. To quantify the absolute abundance of each unique TCRbeta CDR3 rearrangement, sequence reads were collapsed and filtered. For each sample, productive Simpson clonality was calculated as the square root of Simpson's diversity index over productive rearrangements. TCRdb stores this immuneACCESS table with in-frame sequences only. Part of the clones is absent; in the studies checked, under half of the shortfall reflects unresolved V genes, and no reason is known for the rest. V and J calls plus clone size are reproduced from that table; the DNA served to infer D and trimming. The sample table contains fewer than 700,000 clones; only one count was recorded for around 90% of them. The ten most abundant clones make up 7.5% to 9% of the sample.

At one collaborating source in Seattle, patients were enrolled during active infection and were followed longitudinally through the course of disease. The collaborating institutions used their own protocols to collect whole blood in K2EDTA tubes. Collaborator samples were shipped for TCRbeta analysis as frozen whole blood, isolated PBMCs, or DNA extracted from either sample type. Here V drops 5 bases and J drops 6 bases, and the junction holds 5 bases not matched to any gene. As encoded in the germline V gene, CDR1 is MNHEY while CDR2 is SVGAGI. Including cysteine and phenylalanine, the CDR3 has 13 amino acids. Kept here is only the CDR3 DNA, which spans 39 bases and is read in frame from base 1.

This receptor was identified in a woman in her 50s with COVID-19, enrolled during active disease. The rearranged chain carries TRBV6-5 and TRBJ1-1; 8 middle bases align to TRBD1. Sequenced: peripheral blood. The nucleotide sequence reads as follows: TGTGCCAGCAGTCCCCTGGACAGGGCTGAAGCTTTCTTT. This translates into CASSPLDRAEAFF.